The rows below give T cell receptor beta chains drawn from one sample of a study of Graves' ophthalmopathy and Graves' hyperthyroidism. Using its own MiXCR run on the multiplex PCR reads, TCRdb lists one record per CDR3 protein. The sample holds approximately 1.2 million distinct CDR3 sequences; 35% to 40% are singletons and the top ten take roughly 10%. Sequencing was performed on peripheral blood or thyroid tissue (not recorded which). Source of these receptors: an adult man with Graves' hyperthyroidism. Each CDR3 is given with its conserved first and last residue. The order of the fields is V gene, J gene, clone size, D gene, CDR3 protein, CDR3 DNA. The D gene is left open where the match is weak. Clone size is stated in some rows and not others, as once, few, many or a class when expanded.

TRBV7-9	TRBJ1-3	NA	NA	CASSPPRSGAGNTIYF	TGTGCCAGCAGCCCGCCGAGGAGCGGAGCTGGAAACACCATATATTTT
TRBV20-1	TRBJ1-1	NA	TRBD1	CSARRGQGRTEAFF	TGCAGTGCTAGAAGAGGACAGGGAAGAACTGAAGCTTTCTTT
TRBV11-1	TRBJ2-5	NA	TRBD2	CASSLGGLAGGPMMETQYF	TGTGCCAGCAGCTTAGGGGGACTAGCGGGAGGGCCAATGATGGAGACCCAGTACTTC
TRBV11-3	TRBJ1-6	few	NA	CASSFGGAGSPLHF	TGTGCCAGCAGCTTTGGCGGGGCAGGTTCACCCCTCCACTTT
TRBV12-3/TRBV12-4	TRBJ1-5	few	NA	CASQPPLHDRLSNQPQHF	TGTGCCAGCCAACCCCCGCTTCACGACAGACTTAGCAATCAGCCCCAGCATTTT
TRBV10-3	TRBJ1-4	many	NA	CAISESGEKLFF	TGTGCCATCAGTGAGTCGGGTGAAAAACTGTTTTTT
TRBV5-6	TRBJ1-2	many	TRBD1	CASSLDRGTYGYTF	TGCGCCAGCAGCTTGGACAGGGGGACCTATGGCTACACCTTC
TRBV10-3	TRBJ2-7	few	TRBD1	CASSYSLNRDREAEQYF	TGTGCCAGCAGTTACTCGTTAAACCGGGACAGGGAGGCCGAGCAGTACTTC
TRBV4-2	TRBJ1-2	NA	NA	CASSRPGTYGYTF	TGTGCCAGCAGCCGTCCCGGGACCTATGGCTACACCTTC
TRBV15	TRBJ2-1	NA	NA	CATSRGGDTDPEFF	TGTGCCACCAGCAGAGGGGGGGACACGGACCCCGAGTTCTTC
TRBV7-9	TRBJ1-2	NA	NA	CASSWGNTNYGYTF	TGTGCCAGCAGCTGGGGCAATACTAACTATGGCTACACCTTC
TRBV11-2	TRBJ1-2	once	NA	CASSKDGDYGYTF	TGTGCCAGCTCTAAAGACGGGGACTATGGCTACACCTTC
TRBV4-1	TRBJ2-7	few	NA	CASSQGGDREQYF	TGCGCCAGCAGCCAAGGCGGAGACAGGGAGCAGTACTTC
TRBV27	TRBJ1-5	NA	NA	CASSFGQGGGQPQHF	TGTGCCAGCAGTTTCGGGCAGGGTGGGGGTCAGCCCCAGCATTTT
TRBV29-1	TRBJ1-2	many	NA	CSVESGTNYGYTF	TGCAGCGTTGAAAGCGGGACTAACTATGGCTACACCTTC
TRBV29-1	TRBJ1-2	NA	TRBD1	CSVQGANYGYTF	TGCAGTGTTCAGGGGGCTAACTATGGCTACACCTTC
TRBV4-1	TRBJ2-6	many	TRBD2	CASSQGAGAGANVLTF	TGCGCCAGCAGCCAAGGAGCGGGGGCTGGGGCCAACGTCCTGACTTTC
TRBV29-1	TRBJ2-7	few	TRBD2	CSEAGVSEQYF	TGCAGCGAAGCGGGAGTCAGCGAGCAGTACTTC
TRBV20-1	TRBJ2-5	NA	NA	CSVGTVQETQYF	TGCAGTGTGGGGACGGTACAAGAGACCCAGTACTTC
TRBV11-2	TRBJ2-5	many	NA	CASSLEAGQETQYF	TGTGCCAGCAGCTTAGAGGCAGGCCAAGAGACCCAGTACTTC
TRBV2	TRBJ1-1	many	NA	CASSESENTEAFF	TGTGCCAGCAGTGAATCGGAGAACACTGAAGCTTTCTTT
TRBV20-1	TRBJ1-5	many	NA	CSATQVRNQPQHF	TGCAGTGCCACACAGGTCCGCAATCAGCCCCAGCATTTT
TRBV5-5	TRBJ1-2	NA	TRBD1	CASTVTGTDDYGYTF	TGTGCCAGCACGGTAACCGGGACAGACGACTATGGCTACACCTTC
TRBV29-1	TRBJ2-5	NA	NA	CSVSRGWQETQYF	TGCAGCGTTTCCAGGGGTTGGCAAGAGACCCAGTACTTC
TRBV29-1	TRBJ2-7	many	TRBD1	CSVLTGGSFEQYF	TGCAGCGTTTTGACAGGGGGCTCTTTCGAGCAGTACTTC
TRBV5-6	TRBJ2-7	NA	NA	CASSLGSDTYEQYF	TGTGCCAGCAGCTTGGGGTCAGATACCTACGAGCAGTACTTC
TRBV7-2	TRBJ1-6	many	NA	CASRSTAYNSPLHF	TGTGCCAGCAGGTCGACAGCCTATAATTCACCCCTCCACTTT
TRBV5-6	TRBJ1-1	many	NA	CASSRTDRNTEAFF	TGTGCCAGCAGCCGAACCGACAGGAACACTGAAGCTTTCTTT
TRBV2	TRBJ1-5	many	TRBD1	CASSALDRGHQPQHF	TGTGCCAGCAGTGCCCTAGACAGGGGGCATCAGCCCCAGCATTTT
TRBV27	TRBJ2-7	NA	TRBD2	CASSPGRQQYF	TGTGCCAGCAGTCCCGGGAGGCAGCAGTACTTC
TRBV2	TRBJ2-5	NA	NA	CASSVFEETQYF	TGTGCCAGCAGTGTGTTCGAAGAGACCCAGTACTTC
TRBV18	TRBJ2-2	NA	NA	CASSPQSHTGELFF	TGTGCCAGCTCACCCCAATCGCACACCGGGGAGCTGTTTTTT
TRBV20-1	TRBJ1-1	many	NA	CSADLQGAEGMNTEAFF	TGCAGTGCGGACTTGCAGGGAGCTGAGGGGATGAACACTGAAGCTTTCTTT
TRBV6-6	TRBJ1-2	NA	NA	CASRPTGTNYGYTF	TGTGCCAGCAGGCCAACCGGGACTAACTATGGCTACACCTTC
TRBV7-9	TRBJ2-2	many	TRBD1	CARQGVTGELFF	TGTGCCCGGCAGGGGGTCACCGGGGAGCTGTTTTTT
TRBV7-9	TRBJ1-1	NA	NA	CASSLVSGSPTNTEAFF	TGTGCCAGCAGCTTAGTGTCTGGCAGCCCGACGAACACTGAAGCTTTCTTT
TRBV5-1	TRBJ1-2	many	NA	CASSLMGESYGYTF	TGCGCCAGCAGCTTAATGGGGGAGTCATATGGCTACACCTTC
TRBV19	TRBJ2-6	NA	TRBD2	CASRSGGPGSGANVLTF	TGTGCCAGTAGATCGGGAGGGCCGGGGTCTGGGGCCAACGTCCTGACTTTC
TRBV7-3	TRBJ2-5	many	TRBD1	CASSLSGGLQETQYF	TGTGCCAGCAGCTTGTCAGGGGGCCTCCAAGAGACCCAGTACTTC
TRBV9	TRBJ2-2	few	TRBD2	CASGGLAGPTGELFF	TGTGCCAGCGGTGGGCTAGCGGGCCCCACCGGGGAGCTGTTTTTT
TRBV20-1	TRBJ2-2	few	NA	CSARKGPPNTGELFF	TGCAGTGCCCGGAAGGGGCCTCCGAACACCGGGGAGCTGTTTTTT
TRBV19	TRBJ1-3	NA	NA	CASSMRRRGWSSGNTMYF	TGTGCCAGTAGTATGCGCAGGCGAGGATGGAGCTCTGGAAACACCATGTATTTT
TRBV20-1	TRBJ1-1	NA	NA	CSATRGTEAFF	TGCAGTGCTACCCGGGGCACTGAAGCTTTCTTT
TRBV7-2	TRBJ2-1	NA	TRBD1	CASTPGQGNAGELFF	TGTGCCAGCACTCCGGGACAGGGTAACGCCGGGGAGCTGTTCTTC
TRBV28	TRBJ2-7	few	NA	CASMTQSNYEQYF	TGTGCCAGTATGACACAATCGAACTACGAGCAGTACTTC
TRBV5-1	TRBJ2-6	NA	TRBD2	CASSLRGEAGANVLTF	TGCGCCAGCAGCTTGCGGGGGGAAGCTGGGGCCAACGTCCTGACTTTC
TRBV6-5	TRBJ2-7	many	TRBD2	CASSPAGRIHEQYF	TGTGCCAGTAGCCCAGCGGGAAGGATTCACGAGCAGTACTTC
TRBV29-1	TRBJ1-1	NA	TRBD1	CSLGGYNTAFF	TGCAGCTTAGGGGGCTACAACACAGCTTTCTTT
TRBV6-6	TRBJ1-1	few	TRBD1	CASKGQGSAFF	TGTGCCAGCAAAGGACAGGGGTCAGCTTTCTTT
TRBV19	TRBJ1-2	NA	NA	CASRDTDRTNGYTF	TGTGCCAGTAGGGATACTGACAGGACTAATGGCTACACCTTC
TRBV4-3	TRBJ1-1	few	NA	CASSQIYTNTEAFF	TGCGCCAGCAGCCAGATCTACACGAACACTGAAGCTTTCTTT
TRBV29-1	TRBJ2-1	NA	NA	CSVDGHHNEQFF	TGCAGCGTTGATGGACACCACAATGAGCAGTTCTTC
TRBV7-8	TRBJ1-5	NA	TRBD1	CASVDRGRTETQHF	TGTGCCAGCGTGGACAGGGGGCGGACGGAGACCCAGCATTTT
TRBV10-3	TRBJ1-1	NA	NA	CAISEYQLNTEVLF	TGTGCCATCAGTGAGTACCAGCTAAACACTGAAGTTCTCTTT
TRBV4-1	TRBJ1-1	NA	NA	CASSQVGGGYNTEAFF	TGCGCCAGCAGCCAAGTCGGGGGTGGGTACAACACTGAAGCTTTCTTT
TRBV29-1	TRBJ1-1	NA	NA	CSVGVGGLTFF	TGCAGCGTTGGGGTAGGCGGTTTAACTTTCTTT
TRBV5-5	TRBJ2-7	few	NA	CASSSGGASYEQYF	TGTGCCAGCAGCTCAGGAGGGGCTTCCTACGAGCAGTACTTC
TRBV4-3	TRBJ2-7	few	TRBD2	CASSQEASGSPGEQYF	TGCGCCAGCAGCCAAGAAGCCAGCGGGAGTCCCGGCGAGCAGTACTTC
TRBV25-1	TRBJ2-5	NA	NA	CAGISKSGHSGETQYF	TGTGCCGGCATCTCGAAAAGTGGGCATAGTGGGGAGACCCAGTACTTC